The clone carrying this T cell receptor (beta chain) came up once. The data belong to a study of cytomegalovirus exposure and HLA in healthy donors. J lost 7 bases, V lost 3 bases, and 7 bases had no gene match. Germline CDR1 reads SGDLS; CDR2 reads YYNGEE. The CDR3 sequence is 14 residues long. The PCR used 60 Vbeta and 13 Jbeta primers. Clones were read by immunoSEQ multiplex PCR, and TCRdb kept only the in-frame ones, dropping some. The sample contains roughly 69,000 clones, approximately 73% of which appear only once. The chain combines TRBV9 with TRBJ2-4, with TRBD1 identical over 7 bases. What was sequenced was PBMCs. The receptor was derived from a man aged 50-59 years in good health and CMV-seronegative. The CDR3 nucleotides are TGTGCCAGCAGCGGAGACAGGGTCGGCAACATTCAGTACTTC. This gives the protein CASSGDRVGNIQYF.